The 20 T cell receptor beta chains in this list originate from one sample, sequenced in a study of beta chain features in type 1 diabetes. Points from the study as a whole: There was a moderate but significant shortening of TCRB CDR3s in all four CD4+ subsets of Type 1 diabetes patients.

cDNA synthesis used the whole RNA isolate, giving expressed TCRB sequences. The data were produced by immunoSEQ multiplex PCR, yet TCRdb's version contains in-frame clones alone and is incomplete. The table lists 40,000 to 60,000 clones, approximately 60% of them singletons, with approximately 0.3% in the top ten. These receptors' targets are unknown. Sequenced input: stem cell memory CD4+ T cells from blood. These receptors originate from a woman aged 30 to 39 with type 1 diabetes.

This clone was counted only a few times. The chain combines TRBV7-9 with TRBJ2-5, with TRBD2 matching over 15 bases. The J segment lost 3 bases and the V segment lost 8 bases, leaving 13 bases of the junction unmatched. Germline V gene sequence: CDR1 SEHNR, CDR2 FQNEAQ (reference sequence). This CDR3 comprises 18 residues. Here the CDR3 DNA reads TGTGCCAGCGAGCGGGGACTAGCGGGAGGAACGGGAAAAGAGACCCAGTACTTC. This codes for CASERGLAGGTGKETQYF.

CDR3 in amino acids: CASSHPPQGANTGELFF. CDR3 sequence (DNA): TGCGCCAGCAGCCACCCCCCCCAGGGGGCTAACACCGGGGAGCTGTTTTTT. The rearrangement links TRBV4-1 to TRBJ2-2; 8 bases match TRBD1. The V and J ends lost 3 bases and 2 bases, in that order; junction bases with no gene match: 8. The CDR3 length is 17 residues. CDR1 is MGHRA and CDR2 is YSYEKL in the germline V gene.

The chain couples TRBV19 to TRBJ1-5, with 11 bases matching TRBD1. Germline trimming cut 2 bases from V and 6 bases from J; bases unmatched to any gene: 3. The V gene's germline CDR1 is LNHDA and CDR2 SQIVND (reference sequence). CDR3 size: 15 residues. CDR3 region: CASSIRTGGGQPQHF. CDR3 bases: TGTGCCAGTAGTATAAGGACAGGGGGCGGTCAGCCCCAGCATTTT.

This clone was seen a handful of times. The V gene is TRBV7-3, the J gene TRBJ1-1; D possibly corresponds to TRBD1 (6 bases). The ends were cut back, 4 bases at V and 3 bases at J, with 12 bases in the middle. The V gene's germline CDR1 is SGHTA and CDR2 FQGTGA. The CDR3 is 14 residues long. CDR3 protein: CASSSGDGYTEAFF. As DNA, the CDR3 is TGTGCCAGCAGCTCAGGGGATGGGTACACTGAAGCTTTCTTT.

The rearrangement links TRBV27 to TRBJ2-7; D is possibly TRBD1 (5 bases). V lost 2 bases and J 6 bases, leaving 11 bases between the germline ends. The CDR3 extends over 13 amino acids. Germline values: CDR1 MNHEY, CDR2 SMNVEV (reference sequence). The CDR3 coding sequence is TGTGCCAGCAGTTTAGACAGAATAACCGAGCAGTACTTC. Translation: CASSLDRITEQYF.

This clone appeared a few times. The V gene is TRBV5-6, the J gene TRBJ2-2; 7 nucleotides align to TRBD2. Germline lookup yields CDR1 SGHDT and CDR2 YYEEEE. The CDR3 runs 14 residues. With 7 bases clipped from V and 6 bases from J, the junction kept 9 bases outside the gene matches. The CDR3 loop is CASGEVAGAGELFF. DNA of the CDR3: TGTGCCAGCGGCGAGGTAGCGGGTGCCGGGGAGCTGTTTTTT.

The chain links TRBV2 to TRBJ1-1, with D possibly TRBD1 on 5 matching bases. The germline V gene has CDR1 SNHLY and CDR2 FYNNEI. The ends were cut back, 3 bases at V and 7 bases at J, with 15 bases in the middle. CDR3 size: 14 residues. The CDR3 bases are TGTGCCAGCAGTGACCGGCAGGGCTACTTTGAAGCTTTCTTT. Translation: CASSDRQGYFEAFF. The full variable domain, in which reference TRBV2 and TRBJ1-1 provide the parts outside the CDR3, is EPEVTQTPSHQVTQMGQEVILRCVPISNHLYFYWYRQILGQKVEFLVSFYNNEISEKSEIFDDQFSVERPDGSNFTLKIRSTKLEDSAMYFCASSDRQGYFEAFFGQGTRLTVV.

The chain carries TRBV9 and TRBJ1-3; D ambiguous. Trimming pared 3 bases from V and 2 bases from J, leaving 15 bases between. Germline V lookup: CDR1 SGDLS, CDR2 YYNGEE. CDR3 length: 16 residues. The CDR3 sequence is CASSANPSGTGNTIYF. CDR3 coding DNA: TGTGCCAGCAGCGCGAACCCCTCGGGAACTGGAAACACCATATATTTT.

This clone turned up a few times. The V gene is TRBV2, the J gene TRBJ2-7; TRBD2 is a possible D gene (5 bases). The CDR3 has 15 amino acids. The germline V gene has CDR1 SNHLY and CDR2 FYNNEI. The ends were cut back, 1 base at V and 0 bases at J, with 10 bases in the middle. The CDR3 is CASSEGTLSSYEQYF. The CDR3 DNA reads TGTGCCAGCAGTGAAGGGACTCTGAGCTCCTACGAGCAGTACTTC.

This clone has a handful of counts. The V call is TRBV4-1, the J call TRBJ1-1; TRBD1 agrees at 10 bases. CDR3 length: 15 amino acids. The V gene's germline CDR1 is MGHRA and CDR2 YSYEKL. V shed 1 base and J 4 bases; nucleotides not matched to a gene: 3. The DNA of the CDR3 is TGCGCCAGCAGCCAAGGACAGGGGGCGCTCACTGAAGCTTTCTTT. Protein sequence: CASSQGQGALTEAFF.

Here the CDR3 reads CASSRLAGNSDTQYF. CDR3 DNA sequence: TGTGCCAGCAGCCGACTAGCGGGAAATTCAGATACGCAGTATTTT. This chain joins TRBV14 and TRBJ2-3; 11 bases are a match to TRBD2. Germline CDR1 and CDR2: SGHDN and FVKESK. The CDR3 is 15 amino acids. V shed 4 bases, J shed 4 bases, and the junction held 4 bases outside the gene matches.

The CDR3 sequence is CASSQDAQGSAGANVLTF. The CDR3 nucleotides are TGTGCCAGCAGCCAAGATGCACAGGGCAGCGCTGGGGCCAACGTCCTGACTTTC. The rearrangement joins TRBV4-2 to TRBJ2-6; TRBD1 is a possible D gene (6 bases). The V end lost 0 bases, the J end lost 2 bases, and 14 bases lay between the germline ends. Germline assignment: CDR1 LGHNA and CDR2 YNFKEQ. CDR3 length equals 18 residues.

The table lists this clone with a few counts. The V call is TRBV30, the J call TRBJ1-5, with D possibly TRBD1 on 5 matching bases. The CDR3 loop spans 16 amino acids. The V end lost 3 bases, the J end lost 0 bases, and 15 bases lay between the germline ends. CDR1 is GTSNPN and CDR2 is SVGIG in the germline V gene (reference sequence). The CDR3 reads CAWSASRDSSNQPQHF. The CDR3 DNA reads TGTGCCTGGAGCGCATCCAGGGACTCTAGCAATCAGCCCCAGCATTTT.

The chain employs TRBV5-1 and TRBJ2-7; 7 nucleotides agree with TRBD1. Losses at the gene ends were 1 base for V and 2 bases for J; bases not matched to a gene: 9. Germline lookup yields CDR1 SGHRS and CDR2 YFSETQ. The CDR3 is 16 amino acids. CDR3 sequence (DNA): TGCGCCAGCAGCTTGAGGCCAAGGCAGGGGGCCTACGAGCAGTACTTC. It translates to CASSLRPRQGAYEQYF.

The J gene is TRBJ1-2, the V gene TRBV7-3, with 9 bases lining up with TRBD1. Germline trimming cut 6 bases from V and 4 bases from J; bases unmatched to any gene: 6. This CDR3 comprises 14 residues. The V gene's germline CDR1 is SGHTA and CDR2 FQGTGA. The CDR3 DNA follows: TGTGCCAGCAGTCCTGACAGGGGGAGCTATGGCTACACCTTC. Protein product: CASSPDRGSYGYTF.

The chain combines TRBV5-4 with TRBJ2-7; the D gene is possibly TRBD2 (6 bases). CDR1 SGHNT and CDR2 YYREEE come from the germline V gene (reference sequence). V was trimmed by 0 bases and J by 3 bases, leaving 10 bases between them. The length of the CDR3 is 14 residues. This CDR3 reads CASSLGSGVYEQYF. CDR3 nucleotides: TGTGCCAGCAGCTTGGGGTCGGGAGTCTACGAGCAGTACTTC.

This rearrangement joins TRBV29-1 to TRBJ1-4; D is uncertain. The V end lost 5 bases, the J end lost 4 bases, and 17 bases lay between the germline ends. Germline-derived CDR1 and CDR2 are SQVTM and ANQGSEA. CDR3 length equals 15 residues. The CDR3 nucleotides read TGCAGCGTTTCCATCGACGGGGTTAGTAATGAAAAACTGTTTTTT. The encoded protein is CSVSIDGVSNEKLFF.

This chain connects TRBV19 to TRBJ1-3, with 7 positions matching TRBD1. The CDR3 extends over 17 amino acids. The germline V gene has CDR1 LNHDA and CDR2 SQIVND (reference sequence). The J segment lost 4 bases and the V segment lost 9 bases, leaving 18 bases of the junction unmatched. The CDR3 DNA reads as TGTGCCAGCTCAGTCCGCCCAGAGGGGGCTCGCGGAAACACCATATATTTT. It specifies CASSVRPEGARGNTIYF. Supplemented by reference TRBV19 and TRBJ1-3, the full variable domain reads DGGITQSPKYLFRKEGQNVTLSCEQNLNHDAMYWYRQDPGQGLRLIYYSQIVNDFQKGDIAEGYSVSREKKESFPLTVTSAQKNPTAFYLCASSVRPEGARGNTIYFGEGSWLTVV.

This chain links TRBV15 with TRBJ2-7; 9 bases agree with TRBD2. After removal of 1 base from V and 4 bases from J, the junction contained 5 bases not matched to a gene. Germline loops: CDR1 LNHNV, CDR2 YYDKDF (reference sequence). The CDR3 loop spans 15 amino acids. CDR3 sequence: CATSRGSSGSYEQYF. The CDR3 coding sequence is TGTGCCACCAGCAGAGGAAGTAGCGGGAGTTACGAGCAGTACTTC.

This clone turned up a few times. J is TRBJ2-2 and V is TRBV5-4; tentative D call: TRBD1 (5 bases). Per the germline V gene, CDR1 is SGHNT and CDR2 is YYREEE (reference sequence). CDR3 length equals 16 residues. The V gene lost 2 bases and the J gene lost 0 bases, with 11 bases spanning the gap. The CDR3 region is CASSFQGGANTGELFF. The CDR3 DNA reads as TGTGCCAGCAGCTTTCAGGGTGGAGCGAACACCGGGGAGCTGTTTTTT. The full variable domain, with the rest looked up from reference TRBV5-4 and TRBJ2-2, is ETGVTQSPTHLIKTRGQQVTLRCSSQSGHNTVSWYQQALGQGPQFIFQYYREEENGRGNFPPRFSGLQFPNYSSELNVNALELDDSALYLCASSFQGGANTGELFFGEGSRLTVL.